The clone carrying this T cell receptor (beta chain) was seen more than once but under ten times. What it recognizes is unknown. A much larger clone sits a single nucleotide away, making a read error possible. Researchers prepared the TCRbeta library using unique molecular identifiers, the study reports. TCRdb reprocessed the PCR reads via MiXCR and lists one record per CDR3 protein. The sample records under 850,000 distinct CDR3 sequences, about an eighth being singletons. These data are taken from a study of T-cell reconstitution after alpha-beta-depleted transplantation in children. Study-wide points: Reportedly, only several hundred clones from non-depleted graft cells drove alpha-beta T-cell counts at about two months. Surviving recipient T cells and thymic progenitors underlay high day-60 TCRbeta diversity in some patients. By one year post-transplant, T-cell counts and diversity largely arose from T cells that were newly produced.

There are 14 residues in the CDR3. Germline lookup yields CDR1 DFQATT and CDR2 SNEGSKA (reference sequence). Trimming removed 6 bases from V and 0 bases from J; junction bases left unmatched: 4. The material was PBMCs, obtained before TCRalphabeta/CD19-depleted stem cell transplant. The rearrangement uses TRBV20-1 and TRBJ2-1, with TRBD2 matching over 8 bases. The source is a girl aged 2-10 years with congenital amegakaryocytic thrombocytopenia, due to receive a stem cell transplant. In nucleotides, the CDR3 is TGCAGTGCCGTAGCGGGGAGCTCCTACAATGAGCAGTTCTTC. Its translation is CSAVAGSSYNEQFF.